These 3 T cell receptor beta chains were sequenced from one sample in a study of blood T cells in healthy people across ages. Primed by a sample-barcoded 5' primer and a J-beta primer mix, a second PCR proceeded for 7 to 11 cycles. Each CDR3 protein gets one entry after TCRdb re-called the 5' RACE reads with MiXCR. The table lists about 780,000 distinct CDR3 sequences, roughly 24% of them singletons. The data also belong to a second study, concerning T cells of mothers and their children.

Sequenced sample: blood. The receptors stem from a boy younger than 18 in good health.

The chain couples TRBV20-1 to TRBJ2-7, with 8 bases identical to TRBD2. This CDR3 spans 18 amino acids. Germline V gene sequence: CDR1 DFQATT, CDR2 SNEGSKA (reference sequence). J gave up 3 bases and V 3 bases, and 19 bases lay outside the gene matches. The CDR3 DNA follows: TGCAGTGCTAGTTATGTTCGGGTTGCGAGCGGGGGTAGCTACGAGCAGTACTTC. Residues: CSASYVRVASGGSYEQYF.

This clonotype has more than one count but fewer than ten. The chain links TRBV7-8 to TRBJ1-2, with 9 bases that match TRBD1. Germline V lookup: CDR1 SGHVS, CDR2 FQNEAQ. This CDR3 is built from 13 residues. The V segment lost 6 bases and the J segment 6 bases; nucleotides outside the gene matches: 5. The CDR3 protein is CASSNRGRDGYTF. In nucleotides, the CDR3 is TGTGCCAGCAGTAACAGGGGGCGAGATGGCTACACCTTC.

The table lists this clonotype with a few counts. This chain uses TRBV5-5 with TRBJ2-5, with 16 positions matching TRBD2. The V gene's germline CDR1 is SGHKS and CDR2 YYEKEE (reference sequence). V was pared by 5 bases and J by 3 bases, with 10 bases of the junction left unmatched. CDR3 size: 18 residues. The CDR3 sequence is CASRPQPGLAGGKETQYF. As DNA, the CDR3 is TGTGCCAGCAGACCACAGCCGGGACTAGCGGGGGGGAAAGAGACCCAGTACTTC.